This entry features one TCR beta chain sequence. The antigen is undetermined. The sample is drawn from a study of immune evolution from preneoplasia to lung adenocarcinoma. Study outcomes and limitations: Later-stage lesions seemingly showed higher T cell density and diversity than normal lung.

With 3 bases clipped from V and 5 bases from J, the junction kept 8 bases outside the gene matches. Germline V gene sequence: CDR1 LNHDA, CDR2 SQIVND (reference sequence). CDR3 length equals 15 residues. TCRdb's copy holds only in-frame clones and misses some; the assay was immunoSEQ multiplex PCR. Of 6,500 to 8,500 clones in the sample, approximately 79% are singletons; the top ten hold about 8%. The sequenced sample was FFPE adjacent normal lung tissue. The V and J genes are TRBV19 and TRBJ2-5; 8 nucleotides align to TRBD1. The clonotype comes from a person aged 55-80 years with lung adenocarcinoma. CDR3 DNA sequence: TGTGCCAGTAGTATTTCAGGGGGCGAATGGGAGACCCAGTACTTC. Translation: CASSISGGEWETQYF.